Shown below are 21 T cell receptor beta chains from a single sample sequenced in a study of blood T cells in healthy people across ages. A J-beta primer mix and a sample-barcoded 5' primer were used in a second PCR of roughly 6 to 12 cycles. From the 5' RACE reads, TCRdb called clonotypes with MiXCR, one entry per CDR3 protein. The sample records 1.5 million to 2 million distinct CDR3 sequences, around half being singletons. The sequenced sample was blood. These receptors all stem from a woman between 40 and 50 years old in good health.

This clonotype showed up just a few times. The rearrangement uses TRBV12-3 or TRBV12-4 and TRBJ2-5; D gene ambiguous. The tail of the sequence fits TRBJ2-7 better, so the J call may be wrong. The CDR3 has 12 amino acids. CDR3: CASSLYTSEQYF. The CDR3 region has the DNA TGTGCCAGCAGTTTATACACCTCCGAGCAGTACTTC.

This chain's CDR3 is CASSDDPEQYF. CDR3 bases: TGTGCCAGCAGTGACGACCCTGAGCAGTACTTC. This sequence joins TRBV6-2 or TRBV6-3 and TRBJ2-5; D remains unclear. The V end was cut by 5 bases, the J end by 11 bases, with 12 bases between. Germline lookup yields CDR1 MNHEY and CDR2 SVGEGT. This CDR3 comprises 11 residues.

This clonotype has just a few counts. This sequence joins TRBV7-8 and TRBJ1-2; D is unclear. The germline V gene encodes CDR1 SGHVS and CDR2 FQNEAQ. V gave up 5 bases and J gave up 8 bases, with 15 bases separating them. The CDR3 totals 13 residues. The CDR3 DNA sequence: TGTGCCAGCAGCCGGGCCCTACAATCGGGCTACACCTTC. It is translated as CASSRALQSGYTF.

The genes are TRBV6-2 or TRBV6-3 and TRBJ2-1, with a weak D call TRBD2 (6 bases). The CDR3 spans 17 residues. With 3 bases removed from V and 0 bases from J, the gap between germline ends came to 15 bases. In germline, CDR1 is MNHEY, CDR2 SVGEGT. CDR3 in amino acids: CASSYSLAGFSYNEQFF. The CDR3 nucleotides read TGTGCCAGCAGTTATAGTCTGGCGGGATTCTCCTACAATGAGCAGTTCTTC.

As to this clonotype: Germline and junction disagree at one end, which may indicate a read error. The chain joins TRBV9 to TRBJ2-5; D is uncertain. The germline gives CDR1 SGDLS, CDR2 YYNGEE. The CDR3 length is 11 residues. CDR3 residues: CTSSVRETQYF. The CDR3 DNA follows: TGTACCAGCAGCGTAAGGGAGACCCAGTACTTC.

This clonotype was seen more than once but under ten times. The chain is built from TRBV15 and TRBJ2-5; no clear D gene. CDR3 length: 12 residues. Trimming removed 2 bases from V and 0 bases from J, with 1 base in between. CDR1 is LNHNV and CDR2 is YYDKDF in the germline V gene (reference sequence). CDR3 loop: CATSRYQETQYF. The CDR3 nucleotides read TGTGCCACCAGCAGATACCAAGAGACCCAGTACTTC.

This clonotype was seen only a few times. The chain combines TRBV7-2 with TRBJ2-3; D is perhaps TRBD2 (6 bases). The V end was cut by 5 bases, the J end by 4 bases, with 19 bases between. CDR1 and CDR2 from the germline V gene are SGHTA and FQGNSA. The CDR3 is 16 residues long. The CDR3 here is CASSLDRIAGSDTQYF. The CDR3 bases are TGTGCCAGCAGCCTTGACCGAATCGCGGGGTCAGATACGCAGTATTTT.

The gene calls are TRBV6-2 or TRBV6-3 and TRBJ2-1; D is undetermined. The CDR3 has 12 residues. Trimming removed 6 bases from V and 10 bases from J, with 13 bases in between. The V gene's germline CDR1 is MNHEY and CDR2 SVGEGT. The DNA for the CDR3 is TGTGCCAGCAGCGGATTCCGATGGGAGCAGTTCTTC. This gives the protein CASSGFRWEQFF.

The genes are TRBV15 and TRBJ2-1; maybe TRBD2 (6 bases). This CDR3 region has 16 residues. Per the germline V gene, CDR1 is LNHNV and CDR2 is YYDKDF (reference sequence). Trimming took 3 bases from V and 4 from J, leaving 16 bases between them. The CDR3 loop reads CATSRGLGGTYNEQFF. The CDR3 coding sequence is TGTGCCACCAGCAGGGGACTCGGGGGAACTTACAATGAGCAGTTCTTC. The whole variable domain, filled in from reference TRBV15 and TRBJ2-1, reads DAMVIQNPRYQVTQFGKPVTLSCSQTLNHNVMYWYQQKSSQAPKLLFHYYDKDFNNEADTPDNFQSRRPNTSFCFLDIRSPGLGDTAMYLCATSRGLGGTYNEQFFGPGTRLTVL.

V is TRBV20-1 and J is TRBJ2-1, with 11 bases matching TRBD2. V lost 5 bases, J lost 0 bases, and 6 bases stayed unmatched. The CDR3 runs to 16 residues. Germline CDR1 reads DFQATT; CDR2 reads SNEGSKA (reference sequence). The CDR3 spells CSARRLAGNSYNEQFF. CDR3 bases: TGCAGTGCTCGGAGACTAGCGGGGAACTCCTACAATGAGCAGTTCTTC.

The rearrangement joins TRBV7-2 to TRBJ1-5; D remains ambiguous. V lost 1 base and J 9 bases, leaving 16 bases between the germline ends. Germline V gene sequence: CDR1 SGHTA, CDR2 FQGNSA. The CDR3 extends over 15 amino acids. The chain's CDR3 is CASSLGPPHPRPQHF. The CDR3, as DNA: TGTGCCAGCAGCTTAGGGCCCCCACACCCTAGGCCCCAGCATTTT. Drawing the rest from reference TRBV7-2 and TRBJ1-5, the complete variable domain is GAGVSQSPSNKVTEKGKDVELRCDPISGHTALYWYRQSLGQGLEFLIYFQGNSAPDKSGLPSDRFSAERTGGSVSTLTIQRTQQEDSAVYLCASSLGPPHPRPQHFGDGTRLSIL.

J is TRBJ2-4 and V is TRBV20-1; D perhaps matches TRBD1 (5 bases). In germline, CDR1 is DFQATT, CDR2 SNEGSKA (reference sequence). The length of the CDR3 is 16 residues. The V and J ends lost 3 bases and 2 bases respectively, with 17 bases between them. DNA for the CDR3: TGCAGTGCTAGTGGCACCCAGGGTTTAACCAAAAACATTCAGTACTTC. The encoded protein is CSASGTQGLTKNIQYF.

The chain is built from TRBV4-3 and TRBJ1-4; 7 positions match TRBD1. The V gene's germline CDR1 is LGHNA and CDR2 YSLEER. V lost 0 bases and J lost 5; bases outside the gene matches: 9. The CDR3 contains 17 residues. The CDR3 reads CASSQESPGQLNEKLFF. DNA of the CDR3: TGCGCCAGCAGCCAAGAATCCCCGGGACAGTTAAATGAAAAACTGTTTTTT.

V is TRBV14 and J is TRBJ1-2; TRBD1 aligns across 7 bases. This CDR3 is 15 amino acids long. V gave up 0 bases and J gave up 4 bases; unmatched junction bases: 5. CDR1 is SGHDN and CDR2 is FVKESK in the germline V gene. The chain's CDR3 is CASSQDRGGRYGYTF. The CDR3 coding sequence is TGTGCCAGCAGCCAAGATCGAGGGGGCCGCTATGGCTACACCTTC.

The chain joins TRBV28 to TRBJ2-7; the D is unclear. Trimming stripped 5 bases from V and 2 bases from J, with 10 bases between. Per germline, CDR1 MDHEN and CDR2 SYDVKM. The CDR3 has 13 amino acids. The CDR3 DNA follows: TGTGCCAGCAGTGTATCTGCAGCCTACGAGCAGTACTTC. Encoded protein: CASSVSAAYEQYF.

This clonotype has only one observation. This chain uses TRBV20-1 with TRBJ2-1; TRBD2 might be the D (5 bases). This CDR3 comprises 15 residues. Trimming took 4 bases from V and 2 from J, leaving 15 bases between them. Germline CDR1 DFQATT, CDR2 SNEGSKA (reference sequence). The CDR3 sequence: CSANTGLRAYNEQFF. In nucleotides, the CDR3 is TGCAGTGCTAATACCGGACTGCGGGCCTACAATGAGCAGTTCTTC.

The V gene is TRBV27, the J gene TRBJ2-1, with 11 bases that match TRBD1. The CDR3 spans 16 residues. Unmatched junction bases numbered 7, after V lost 4 bases and J lost 5 bases. The germline V gene encodes CDR1 MNHEY and CDR2 SMNVEV (reference sequence). The CDR3, as DNA: TGTGCCAGCAGTTCTACCGGGACAGGGGGGAACAATGAGCAGTTCTTC. Protein: CASSSTGTGGNNEQFF.

The genes are TRBV11-2 and TRBJ2-3; 7 bases line up with TRBD2. The trim removed 1 base at V and 6 bases at J, leaving 13 bases unmatched. CDR3 length: 17 residues. The germline V gene encodes CDR1 SGHAT and CDR2 FQNNGV. CDR3 amino acids: CASSLVGVTSDLDTQYF. CDR3 sequence (DNA): TGTGCCAGCAGCTTAGTCGGGGTAACTAGCGATTTGGATACGCAGTATTTT.

This clonotype was seen a few times. V usage is TRBV9 and J usage is TRBJ2-3, with 11 bases identical to TRBD2. This CDR3 is built from 18 residues. The junction had 7 bases not matched to a gene; V was cut back by 0 bases and J by 1 base. Germline values: CDR1 SGDLS, CDR2 YYNGEE. CDR3 in DNA: TGTGCCAGCAGCGTAGGTAGCGGGGGGGCGCTCGGCACAGATACGCAGTATTTT. As protein: CASSVGSGGALGTDTQYF.

The rearrangement uses TRBV29-1 and TRBJ1-2; D is unresolved. Germline assignment: CDR1 SQVTM and CDR2 ANQGSEA. The length of the CDR3 is 13 residues. Trimming pared 5 bases from V and 1 base from J, leaving 11 bases between. CDR3 sequence reads: CSVSPRLNYGYTF. In DNA, the CDR3 is TGCAGCGTTAGTCCCCGCCTTAACTATGGCTACACCTTC. Full variable domain (outside the CDR3, taken from reference TRBV29-1 and TRBJ1-2): SAVISQKPSRDICQRGTSLTIQCQVDSQVTMMFWYRQQPGQSLTLIATANQGSEATYESGFVIDKFPISRPNLTFSTLTVSNMSPEDSSIYLCSVSPRLNYGYTFGSGTRLTVV.

Only a few counts were recorded for this clonotype. V and J are TRBV20-1 and TRBJ2-5; 9 nucleotides align to TRBD2. After removal of 2 bases from V and 4 bases from J, the junction contained 11 bases not matched to a gene. Germline CDR1 DFQATT, CDR2 SNEGSKA (reference sequence). This CDR3 comprises 16 residues. This chain's CDR3 is CSARWGRGGFGETQYF. CDR3 DNA sequence: TGCAGTGCTAGATGGGGGCGGGGGGGCTTTGGAGAGACCCAGTACTTC.